Below, 12 T cell receptor beta chains from the same sample are listed, as sequenced in a study of cytomegalovirus exposure and HLA in healthy donors (TCRdb year 2017). Library preparation employed the immunoSEQ multiplex PCR assay. For the multiplex PCR, a mixture combining 60 forward primers for TCR Vbeta segments and 13 reverse primers for TCR Jbeta segments was used. The clones in this table, taken by TCRdb from immuneACCESS, are in-frame only. Not every clone is retained; where verified, under half of the shortfall comes from an unresolved V gene, and the cause of the rest is unknown. The sample table lists around 50,000 clones, roughly 75% of them with a count of one. The ten largest clones represent 8% to 8.5% of the sample. Sequencing used PBMCs. These receptors all come from a man aged 25-40 years in good health and CMV-seropositive.

V and J are TRBV27 and TRBJ1-2, with D tentatively TRBD1 (6 bases). V shed 4 bases and J shed 5 bases, with 20 bases lying between them. This CDR3 is built from 16 residues. Germline CDR1 is MNHEY and CDR2 is SMNVEV (reference sequence). The CDR3 sequence: CASSSIGQTDLYGYTF. DNA for the CDR3: TGTGCCAGCAGTTCCATAGGACAGACGGATCTTTATGGCTACACCTTC.

The chain couples TRBV7-9 to TRBJ1-2, with 7 bases aligning to TRBD1. Germline loops: CDR1 SEHNR, CDR2 FQNEAQ (reference sequence). After removal of 5 bases from V and 4 bases from J, the junction contained 13 bases not matched to a gene. The CDR3 runs 16 residues. This CDR3 reads CASSITGTERPYGYTF. The CDR3 DNA reads TGTGCCAGCAGCATAACTGGGACAGAACGTCCCTATGGCTACACCTTC.

This clone appeared a few times. At the DNA level, this CDR3 is encoded by other sequences in the same sample as well. This chain links TRBV5-6 with TRBJ2-5; D is possibly TRBD2 (5 bases). The CDR3 has 12 residues. Germline V CDR1 and CDR2: SGHDT, YYEEEE. Trimming shortened V by 3 bases and J by 7 bases, and 10 bases separated the two germline ends. CDR3 region: CASSSRRGTQYF. The CDR3 DNA sequence: TGTGCCAGCAGCTCACGACGGGGGACCCAGTACTTC.

The rearrangement links TRBV5-6 to TRBJ1-2; D ambiguous. The CDR3 sequence is 11 residues long. Trimming left V 2 bases short and J 7 bases short, with 6 bases between. CDR1 SGHDT and CDR2 YYEEEE come from the germline V gene. DNA of the CDR3: TGTGCCAGCAGCTTTGAGCTTGGCTACACCTTC. Translated: CASSFELGYTF.

The chain carries TRBV10-3 and TRBJ2-7; 8 bases map to TRBD2. After removal of 4 bases from V and 3 bases from J, the junction contained 5 bases not matched to a gene. Germline loops: CDR1 ENHRY, CDR2 SYGVKD. The CDR3 runs 14 residues. The CDR3 nucleotides read TGTGCCATCAGTGGGGGACTAGGAGTCTACGAGCAGTACTTC. Its protein is CAISGGLGVYEQYF.

In the case of this clone: An end of the junction differs from the germline gene, which may be a read error. This chain links TRBV7-2 with TRBJ1-1, with a weak D call TRBD1 (5 bases). Per the germline V gene, CDR1 is SGHTA and CDR2 is FQGNSA. The CDR3 extends over 15 amino acids. Written as DNA, the CDR3 is TGTGCCAGCAGCATAGCGGGGGGAACGAACACTGAAGCTTTCTTT. It codes for CASSIAGGTNTEAFF.

This clone was found a few times. The CDR3 loop is CSVETGANYGYTF. The DNA of the CDR3 is TGCAGCGTTGAGACAGGGGCTAACTATGGCTACACCTTC. The genes are TRBV29-1 and TRBJ1-2, with 8 bases aligning to TRBD1. V dropped 3 bases and J dropped 0; count of bases not matched to a gene: 0. Per the germline V gene, CDR1 is SQVTM and CDR2 is ANQGSEA. This CDR3 comprises 13 residues.

The V gene is TRBV27, the J gene TRBJ2-3, with 7 bases lining up with TRBD1. The length of the CDR3 is 13 residues. J was trimmed by 5 bases and V by 8 bases; bases with no gene match: 7. Looked up from germline, CDR1 is MNHEY and CDR2 is SMNVEV (reference sequence). CDR3 sequence (DNA): TGTGCCAGCCGGGACAGTGGGAGAGATACGCAGTATTTT. This translates into CASRDSGRDTQYF.

The chain combines TRBV9 with TRBJ1-2, with D possibly being TRBD1 (6 bases). Deletions cut 3 bases from V and 0 bases from J, with 18 bases between. Germline loops: CDR1 SGDLS, CDR2 YYNGEE. CDR3 length: 17 residues. The CDR3 loop is CASSGRGGADANYGYTF. CDR3 nucleotide sequence: TGTGCCAGCAGCGGGAGAGGGGGGGCGGACGCTAACTATGGCTACACCTTC.

The V and J genes are TRBV10-3 and TRBJ1-4; D is unclear. Germline V gene lookup returns CDR1 ENHRY and CDR2 SYGVKD. There are 16 residues in the CDR3. Trimming cost V 2 bases and J 5 bases, with 15 bases left between them. The CDR3 DNA reads as TGTGCCATCAGTGAGGATGCGGTCCGCTCGAATGAAAAACTGTTTTTT. Its translation is CAISEDAVRSNEKLFF.

V is TRBV6-5 and J is TRBJ1-4; 7 nucleotides agree with TRBD1. The V and J ends lost 6 bases and 8 bases, in that order; junction bases with no gene match: 6. This CDR3 region has 13 residues. Germline V gene lookup returns CDR1 MNHEY and CDR2 SVGAGI. CDR3 region: CASRSQTGEKLFF. The DNA for the CDR3 is TGTGCCAGCAGATCACAGACAGGGGAAAAACTGTTTTTT.

The J gene is TRBJ2-7, the V gene TRBV27; 10 nucleotides line up with TRBD2. CDR1 and CDR2 from the germline V gene are MNHEY and SMNVEV (reference sequence). J gave up 7 bases and V 2 bases, and 8 bases lay outside the gene matches. This CDR3 has 15 residues. Written as DNA, the CDR3 is TGTGCCAGCAGTTTAATTGGGACTAGCGTGGAGGAGCAGTACTTC. Its translation is CASSLIGTSVEEQYF.